This T cell receptor (beta chain) appears in the sequencing data of a study of cytomegalovirus exposure and HLA in healthy donors. The germline V gene encodes CDR1 LGHNT and CDR2 FRNRAP. The CDR3 contains 15 residues. J lost 5 bases, V lost 7 bases, and 11 bases had no gene match. The PCR had 60 Vbeta and 13 Jbeta primers. Some clones are missing from TCRdb's copy, which holds only in-frame ones; the method was immunoSEQ multiplex PCR. The table shows 180,000 or so clones, with roughly 10% occurring only once. Material: PBMCs. This chain joins TRBV12-5 and TRBJ2-5; 9 bases map to TRBD2. This clonotype was sampled from a woman between 25 and 40 years old in good health and CMV-seropositive. The CDR3 here is CASAHGGLALETQYF. CDR3 nucleotide sequence: TGTGCTAGTGCTCACGGGGGACTAGCTTTGGAGACCCAGTACTTC.